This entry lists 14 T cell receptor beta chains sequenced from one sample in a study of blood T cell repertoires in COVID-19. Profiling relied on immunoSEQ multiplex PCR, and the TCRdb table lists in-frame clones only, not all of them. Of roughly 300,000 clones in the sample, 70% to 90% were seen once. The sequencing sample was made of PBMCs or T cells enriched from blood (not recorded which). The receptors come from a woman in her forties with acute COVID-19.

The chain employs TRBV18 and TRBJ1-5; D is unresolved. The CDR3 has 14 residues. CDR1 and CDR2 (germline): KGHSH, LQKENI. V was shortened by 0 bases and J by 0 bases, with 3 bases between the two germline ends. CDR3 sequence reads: CASSPPFSNQPQHF. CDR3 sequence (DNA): TGTGCCAGCTCACCACCCTTTAGCAATCAGCCCCAGCATTTT.

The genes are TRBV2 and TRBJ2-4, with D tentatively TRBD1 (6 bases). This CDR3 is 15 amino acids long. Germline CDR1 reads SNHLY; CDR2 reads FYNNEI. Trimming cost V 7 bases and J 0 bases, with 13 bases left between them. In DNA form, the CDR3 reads TGTGCCAGCAAGACAGGTGGCATAGCCAAAAACATTCAGTACTTC. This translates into CASKTGGIAKNIQYF.

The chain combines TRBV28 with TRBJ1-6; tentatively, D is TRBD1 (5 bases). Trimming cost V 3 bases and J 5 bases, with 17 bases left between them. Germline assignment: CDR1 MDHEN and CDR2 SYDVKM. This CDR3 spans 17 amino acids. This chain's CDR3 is CASSFYGGVGDNSPLHF. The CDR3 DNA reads TGTGCCAGCAGTTTTTATGGGGGGGTGGGAGATAATTCACCCCTCCACTTT.

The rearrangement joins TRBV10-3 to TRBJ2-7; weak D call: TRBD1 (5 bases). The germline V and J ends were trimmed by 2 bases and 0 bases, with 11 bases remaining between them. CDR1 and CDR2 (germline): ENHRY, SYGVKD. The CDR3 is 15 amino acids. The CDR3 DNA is TGTGCCATCAGTGAGGACAGCTTCAGCTCCTACGAGCAGTACTTC. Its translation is CAISEDSFSSYEQYF.

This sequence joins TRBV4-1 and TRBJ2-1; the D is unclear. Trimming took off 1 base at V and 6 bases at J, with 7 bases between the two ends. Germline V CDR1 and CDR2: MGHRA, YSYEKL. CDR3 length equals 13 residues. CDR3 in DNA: TGCGCCAGCAGCCAAGTAGCTAGCAATGAGCAGTTCTTC. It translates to CASSQVASNEQFF.

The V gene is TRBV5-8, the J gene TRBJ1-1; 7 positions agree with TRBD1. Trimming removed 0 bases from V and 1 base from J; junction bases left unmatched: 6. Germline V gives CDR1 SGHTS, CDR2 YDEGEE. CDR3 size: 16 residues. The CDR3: CASSLERGRRNTEAFF. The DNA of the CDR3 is TGTGCCAGCAGCTTGGAGAGGGGGCGCCGGAACACTGAAGCTTTCTTT.

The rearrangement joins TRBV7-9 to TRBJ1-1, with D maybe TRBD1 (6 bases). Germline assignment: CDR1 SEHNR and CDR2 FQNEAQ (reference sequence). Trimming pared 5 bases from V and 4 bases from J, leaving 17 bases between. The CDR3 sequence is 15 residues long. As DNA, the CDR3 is TGTGCCAGCAGCGCGTCGGGGGGCTCCGTCACTGAAGCTTTCTTT. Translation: CASSASGGSVTEAFF.

In DNA, the CDR3 is TGCAGCGTCAGGGGAAACAATTCACCCCTCCACTTT. This codes for CSVRGNNSPLHF. This chain connects TRBV29-1 to TRBJ1-6; D might be TRBD1 (6 bases). With 6 bases removed from V and 7 bases from J, the gap between germline ends came to 10 bases. Germline CDR1 SQVTM, CDR2 ANQGSEA. The CDR3 has 12 residues.

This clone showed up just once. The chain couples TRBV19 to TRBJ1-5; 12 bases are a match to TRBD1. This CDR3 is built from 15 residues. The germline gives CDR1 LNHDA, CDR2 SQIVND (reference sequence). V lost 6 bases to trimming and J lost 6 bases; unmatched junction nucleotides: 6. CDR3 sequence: CASSGTGGAGQPQHF. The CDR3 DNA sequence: TGTGCCAGTAGCGGGACAGGGGGCGCCGGTCAGCCCCAGCATTTT.

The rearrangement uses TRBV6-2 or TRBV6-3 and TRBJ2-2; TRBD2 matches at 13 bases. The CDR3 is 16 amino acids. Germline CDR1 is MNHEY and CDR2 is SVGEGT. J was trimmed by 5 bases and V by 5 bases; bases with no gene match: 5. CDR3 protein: CASSQLAGGQTGELFF. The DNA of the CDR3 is TGTGCCAGCAGTCAACTAGCGGGGGGGCAAACCGGGGAGCTGTTTTTT.

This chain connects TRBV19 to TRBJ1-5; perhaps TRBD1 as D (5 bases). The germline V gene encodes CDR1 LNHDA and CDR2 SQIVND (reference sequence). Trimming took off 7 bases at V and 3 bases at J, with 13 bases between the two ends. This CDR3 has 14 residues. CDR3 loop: CASKQGDYNQPQHF. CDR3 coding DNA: TGTGCCAGTAAACAAGGGGATTACAATCAGCCCCAGCATTTT.

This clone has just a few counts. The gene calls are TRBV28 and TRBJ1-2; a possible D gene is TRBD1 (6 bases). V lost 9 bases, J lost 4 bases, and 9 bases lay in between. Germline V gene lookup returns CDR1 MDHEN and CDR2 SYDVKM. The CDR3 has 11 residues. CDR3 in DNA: TGTGCCAGTGGACAGTTCTATGGCTACACCTTC. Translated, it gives CASGQFYGYTF.

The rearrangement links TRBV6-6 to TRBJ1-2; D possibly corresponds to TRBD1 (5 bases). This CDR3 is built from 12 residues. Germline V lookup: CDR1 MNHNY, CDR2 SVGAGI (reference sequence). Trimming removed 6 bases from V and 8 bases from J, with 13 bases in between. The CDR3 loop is CASRGGTAGYTF. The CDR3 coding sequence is TGTGCCAGCAGGGGCGGGACGGCGGGCTACACCTTC.

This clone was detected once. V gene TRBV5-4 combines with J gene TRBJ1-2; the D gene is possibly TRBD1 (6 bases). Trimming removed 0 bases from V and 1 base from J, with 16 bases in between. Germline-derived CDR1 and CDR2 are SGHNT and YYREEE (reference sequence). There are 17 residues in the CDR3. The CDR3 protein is CASSLGPGAGVNYGYTF. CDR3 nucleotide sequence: TGTGCCAGCAGCTTGGGGCCAGGGGCAGGGGTTAACTATGGCTACACCTTC.